This is a list of T cell receptor beta chains from one sample in a study of human T cells and chemical hapten exposure. TCRdb reprocessed the RACE reads via MiXCR and lists one record per CDR3 protein. The sample lists tens of thousands of distinct CDR3 sequences, around 10% occurring once. Sequenced here: whole blood, sampled in connection with sensitization to the hapten diphenylcyclopropenone (DPC). These TCRs come from a woman aged 45-65 years with alopecia areata. Some clones in this sample may be carry-over from other donors' samples. Both conserved end residues are part of each CDR3. A D gene is named only where the DNA matches it firmly. Not every row has a clone size; where given, it reads once, few, many or a size class.

j_gene,d_gene,v_gene,abundance,CDR3aa,CDR3nt
TRBJ2-1,NA,TRBV5-1,NA,CASSLTFRYNEQFF,TGCGCCAGCAGCTTAACCTTTCGTTACAATGAGCAGTTCTTC
TRBJ2-1,NA,TRBV5-1,many,CASSLVIAADNEQFF,TGCGCCAGCAGCTTGGTTATAGCGGCAGACAATGAGCAGTTCTTC
TRBJ2-1,NA,TRBV11-1,NA,CASRRVGGTNEQFF,TGTGCCAGCAGGCGGGTCGGCGGGACTAATGAGCAGTTCTTC
TRBJ1-1,NA,TRBV10-2,many,CASKGQTSNTEAFF,TGCGCCAGCAAAGGGCAGACGTCGAACACTGAAGCTTTCTTT
TRBJ1-1,NA,TRBV5-1,few,CASSPEGLGAFF,TGCGCCAGCAGCCCGGAGGGGTTGGGAGCTTTCTTT
TRBJ2-1,NA,TRBV18,NA,CASSSDLSNEQFF,TGTGCCAGCTCATCGGACTTGTCCAATGAGCAGTTCTTC
TRBJ2-4,TRBD2,TRBV6-1,many,CASSAIAGSPHIQYF,TGTGCCAGCAGCGCGATAGCGGGGTCCCCCCACATTCAGTACTTC
TRBJ1-1,TRBD1,TRBV4-2,many,CASSVGTAWNTEAFF,TGTGCCAGCAGCGTCGGGACAGCCTGGAACACTGAAGCTTTCTTT
TRBJ1-2,NA,TRBV5-1,NA,CASNQDGYGYTF,TGCGCCAGCAACCAAGACGGCTATGGCTACACCTTC
TRBJ2-1,TRBD2,TRBV20-1,NA,CSARGLAANSYNEQFF,TGCAGTGCTAGGGGACTAGCGGCAAACTCCTACAATGAGCAGTTCTTC
TRBJ2-1,TRBD2,TRBV29-1,few,CSVAPSGSTDEQFF,TGCAGCGTTGCCCCTAGCGGGAGTACGGATGAGCAGTTCTTC
TRBJ1-4,NA,TRBV29-1,many,CSAVVGRELFF,TGCAGCGCCGTTGTCGGCAGGGAACTGTTTTTT
TRBJ2-2,TRBD2,TRBV5-1,many,CASSLVAGSTTGELFF,TGCGCCAGCAGCTTGGTAGCGGGAAGTACAACCGGGGAGCTGTTTTTT
TRBJ1-2,NA,TRBV29-1,few,CSVEDSGQETNYGYTF,TGCAGCGTTGAAGATTCCGGACAAGAAACTAACTATGGCTACACCTTC
TRBJ2-3,NA,TRBV20-1,many,CSARGSTDTQYF,TGCAGTGCTAGAGGTAGCACAGATACGCAGTATTTT
TRBJ1-1,TRBD1,TRBV16,NA,CASSQSWTGTEAFF,TGTGCCAGCAGCCAATCCTGGACAGGCACTGAAGCTTTCTTT
TRBJ1-1,NA,TRBV10-3,few,CAISGMAGVEAFF,TGTGCCATCAGTGGAATGGCAGGCGTTGAAGCTTTCTTT
TRBJ2-1,TRBD2,TRBV30,many,CAWSVGTSRFNEQFF,TGTGCCTGGAGTGTAGGGACTAGTCGGTTCAATGAGCAGTTCTTC
TRBJ2-6,TRBD2,TRBV12-3/TRBV12-4,NA,CASSRLAGGTGANVLTF,TGTGCCAGCAGCAGGCTAGCGGGAGGCACTGGGGCCAACGTCCTGACTTTC
TRBJ1-1,TRBD1,TRBV2,few,CASSKDRGAFF,TGTGCCAGCAGTAAAGACAGGGGAGCTTTCTTT
TRBJ2-4,TRBD1,TRBV18,NA,CASSPNTGGGKNIQYF,TGTGCCAGCTCACCCAATACAGGGGGCGGCAAAAACATTCAGTACTTC
TRBJ2-5,NA,TRBV3-1,few,CASSQEYKTRAQYF,TGTGCCAGCAGCCAAGAATATAAAACCCGGGCCCAGTACTTC
TRBJ1-3,NA,TRBV2,many,CASSGSGNGNTIYF,TGTGCCAGCAGCGGGTCTGGGAACGGAAACACCATATATTTT
TRBJ2-7,NA,TRBV20-1,NA,CSARDPGFEQYF,TGCAGTGCTAGAGATCCCGGGTTCGAGCAGTACTTC
TRBJ1-5,TRBD1,TRBV5-1,NA,CASSPDRGRGTPQHF,TGCGCCAGCAGCCCAGATAGGGGGCGCGGTACGCCCCAGCATTTT
TRBJ2-7,TRBD2,TRBV29-1,many,CSAAGRTSGSYEQYF,TGCAGCGCCGCGGGGCGGACTAGCGGGAGTTACGAGCAGTACTTC
TRBJ1-5,NA,TRBV4-2,few,CASSPWAGQPQHF,TGTGCCAGCAGCCCCTGGGCAGGCCAGCCCCAGCATTTT
TRBJ2-3,NA,TRBV19,many,CASKDGGFTDTQYF,TGTGCCAGTAAGGACGGGGGTTTCACAGATACGCAGTATTTT
TRBJ2-3,TRBD2,TRBV3-1,few,CASSHTAGGPGDTQYF,TGTGCCAGCAGCCACACAGCGGGAGGGCCGGGAGATACGCAGTATTTT
TRBJ1-1,NA,TRBV29-1,many,CSVRSGNTEAFF,TGCAGCGTTCGAAGCGGGAACACTGAAGCTTTCTTT
TRBJ2-3,NA,TRBV9,few,CASSVTAYTDTQYF,TGTGCCAGCAGCGTAACGGCCTACACAGATACGCAGTATTTT
TRBJ2-2,NA,TRBV2,NA,CASGETVTGELFF,TGTGCCAGCGGGGAGACAGTCACCGGGGAGCTGTTTTTT
TRBJ1-1,TRBD1,TRBV12-3/TRBV12-4,NA,CASSFPGGVTEAFF,TGTGCCAGCAGTTTCCCAGGGGGTGTTACTGAAGCTTTCTTT
TRBJ1-1,NA,TRBV11-2,NA,CASSLTSFEAFF,TGTGCCAGCAGCTTAACGTCCTTTGAAGCTTTCTTT
TRBJ2-7,TRBD1,TRBV9,many,CASSSIPGTGLTEQYF,TGTGCCAGCAGCTCCATACCCGGGACAGGTCTTACCGAGCAGTACTTC
TRBJ1-6,TRBD1,TRBV5-6,NA,CASSFYLRQGRLDSPLHF,TGTGCCAGCAGCTTTTATCTACGACAGGGGAGATTGGATTCACCCCTCCACTTT
TRBJ2-1,TRBD2,TRBV9,many,CASSVEGVSGRIDEQFF,TGTGCCAGCAGCGTAGAGGGTGTGAGCGGGAGGATCGATGAGCAGTTCTTC
TRBJ2-1,TRBD2,TRBV7-9,few,CASSPSGRSYNEQFF,TGTGCCAGCAGCCCGAGCGGGAGATCCTACAATGAGCAGTTCTTC
TRBJ2-5,NA,TRBV5-1,many,CASSLESETQYF,TGCGCCAGCAGCTTGGAATCTGAGACCCAGTACTTC
TRBJ2-5,NA,TRBV12-3/TRBV12-4,few,CASSFRQTETQYF,TGTGCCAGCAGTTTTAGACAGACAGAGACCCAGTACTTC
TRBJ2-4,TRBD2,TRBV12-3/TRBV12-4,many,CASSLGLAGWSKNIQYF,TGTGCCAGCAGTTTAGGGCTAGCGGGATGGTCGAAAAACATTCAGTACTTC
TRBJ1-1,NA,TRBV5-1,once,CASSLTGSTEAFF,TGCGCCAGCAGCTTGACAGGAAGCACTGAAGCTTTCTTT
TRBJ2-3,NA,TRBV3-1,NA,CASSQVGGTQTTDTQYF,TGTGCCAGCAGCCAAGTTGGCGGGACTCAAACCACAGATACGCAGTATTTT
TRBJ2-3,TRBD2,TRBV24-1,many,CATSDSGRLAGWGTDTQYF,TGTGCCACCAGTGATTCCGGAAGACTAGCGGGATGGGGGACAGATACGCAGTATTTT
TRBJ2-2,TRBD2,TRBV7-6,few,CASRAPPLGLAGGTDTGELFF,TGTGCCAGCAGGGCCCCCCCCCTAGGACTAGCGGGAGGAACGGACACCGGGGAGCTGTTTTTT
TRBJ2-1,NA,TRBV11-1,many,CASSPYHNEQFF,TGTGCCAGCAGCCCGTATCACAATGAGCAGTTCTTC
TRBJ2-1,TRBD2,TRBV29-1,many,CSVSPGLAGSNEQFF,TGCAGCGTATCGCCGGGACTAGCGGGAAGTAATGAGCAGTTCTTC
TRBJ2-1,TRBD2,TRBV29-1,many,CCAGGSYNEQFF,TGCTGCGCCGGGGGGTCCTACAATGAGCAGTTCTTC
TRBJ1-1,NA,TRBV29-1,NA,CSVERTDTEAFF,TGCAGCGTTGAACGGACGGACACTGAAGCTTTCTTT
TRBJ2-3,NA,TRBV10-3,many,CAVQGGGDTQYF,TGTGCCGTTCAGGGAGGAGGGGATACGCAGTATTTT
TRBJ2-1,TRBD2,TRBV11-2,few,CASRRTSGRRSYNEQFF,TGTGCCAGCAGGAGGACTAGCGGGAGGAGGTCCTACAATGAGCAGTTCTTC
TRBJ2-7,NA,TRBV21-1,many,CASSPRTPSSYEQYF,TGTGCCAGCAGCCCCCGGACACCCAGCTCCTACGAGCAGTACTTC
TRBJ2-7,NA,TRBV20-1,NA,CSVGRGEQYF,TGCAGTGTGGGGAGAGGGGAGCAGTACTTC
TRBJ2-7,NA,TRBV2,many,CASNRVFGEQYF,TGTGCCAGCAACAGGGTGTTTGGCGAGCAGTACTTC